The entry below describes one T cell receptor (beta chain). This may arise from a read error, as a much more abundant clone is one base away. This entry belongs to a study of shared clonotypes between healthy human individuals. Per germline, CDR1 SGHDN and CDR2 FVKESK. The ends were cut back, 0 bases at V and 5 bases at J, with 4 bases in the middle. The CDR3 covers 12 residues. Produced via immunoSEQ multiplex PCR; TCRdb's table is partial and in-frame only. The table lists more than 400,000 clones, 81% of them singletons. This receptor was obtained from a woman aged 40 to 50 in good health. Some clones in this sample may be carry-over from other donors' samples. The source material was PBMCs. The chain is built from TRBV14 and TRBJ2-5; D remains unclear. Here the CDR3 reads CASSQESETQYF. In nucleotides, the CDR3 is TGTGCCAGCAGCCAAGAGTCGGAGACCCAGTACTTC.